This T cell receptor (beta chain) was retrieved from a study of cytomegalovirus exposure and HLA in healthy donors. To note about this clone: The target antigen is unknown.

Use of 60 Vbeta and 13 Jbeta primers characterized the PCR. Here immunoSEQ multiplex PCR was the method, and the copy in TCRdb shows in-frame clones only, minus some. This sample has about 100,000 clones; roughly 76% occur once, and the top ten carry 15% to 20%. Notes on the study in general: The records held CMV serostatus as the only immune exposure information.

Specimen: PBMCs. This TCR was sampled from a woman aged 55-70 years in good health and CMV-seropositive.

CDR3 region: CASSFSGGELFF. DNA of the CDR3: TGTGCCAGCAGCTTCAGTGGTGGGGAGCTGTTTTTT. The chain carries TRBV7-9 and TRBJ2-2; no clear D gene. The V and J ends lost 3 bases and 8 bases respectively, with 7 bases between them. The CDR3 extends over 12 amino acids. Germline values: CDR1 SEHNR, CDR2 FQNEAQ (reference sequence).